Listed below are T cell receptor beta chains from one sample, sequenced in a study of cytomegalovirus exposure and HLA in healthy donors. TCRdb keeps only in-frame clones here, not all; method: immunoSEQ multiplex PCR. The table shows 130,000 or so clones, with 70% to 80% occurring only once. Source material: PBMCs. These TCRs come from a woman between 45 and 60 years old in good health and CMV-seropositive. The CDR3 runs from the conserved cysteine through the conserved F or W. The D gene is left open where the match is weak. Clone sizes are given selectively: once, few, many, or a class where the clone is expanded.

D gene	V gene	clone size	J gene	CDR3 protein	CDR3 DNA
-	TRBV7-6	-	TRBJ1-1	CASSPQQGQLTEAFF	TGTGCCAGCAGCCCTCAACAGGGTCAGTTAACTGAAGCTTTCTTT
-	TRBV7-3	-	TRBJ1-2	CASSLTPGWGYTF	TGTGCCAGCAGCTTAACCCCAGGGTGGGGCTACACCTTC
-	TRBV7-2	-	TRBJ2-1	CASSPPAGREQFF	TGTGCCAGCAGCCCCCCCGCAGGGAGGGAGCAGTTCTTC
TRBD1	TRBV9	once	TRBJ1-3	CASSAPGGAGNTIYF	TGTGCCAGCAGCGCCCCAGGGGGCGCTGGAAACACCATATATTTT
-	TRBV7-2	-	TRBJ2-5	CASSLGGPHETQYF	TGTGCCAGCAGCTTAGGGGGGCCGCACGAGACCCAGTACTTC
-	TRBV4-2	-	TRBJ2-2	CASRPPGNTGELFF	TGTGCCAGCAGGCCCCCGGGGAACACCGGGGAGCTGTTTTTT
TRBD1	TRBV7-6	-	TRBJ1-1	CASGLASRQGNTEAFF	TGTGCCAGCGGCTTAGCCTCCAGACAGGGGAACACTGAAGCTTTCTTT
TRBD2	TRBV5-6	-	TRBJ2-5	CASAPWVGLAGAGDQYF	TGTGCCAGCGCCCCTTGGGTAGGGCTAGCGGGGGCCGGGGACCAGTACTTC
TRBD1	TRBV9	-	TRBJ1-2	CASSVTDRDYGYTF	TGTGCCAGCAGCGTAACAGACAGGGACTATGGCTACACCTTC
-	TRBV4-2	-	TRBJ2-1	CASSQEIQDSSFSEQFF	TGTGCCAGCAGCCAAGAGATCCAAGACAGCAGTTTCAGTGAGCAGTTCTTC
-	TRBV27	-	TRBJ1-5	CASATAGLQPQHF	TGTGCCAGCGCTACGGCGGGCCTTCAGCCCCAGCATTTT
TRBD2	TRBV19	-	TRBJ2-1	CASSPLSAGEAEQFF	TGTGCCAGTAGTCCCCTTTCAGCGGGAGAGGCTGAGCAGTTCTTC
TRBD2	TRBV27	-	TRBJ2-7	CASSWGLAGTYEQYF	TGTGCCAGCAGTTGGGGACTAGCGGGAACCTACGAGCAGTACTTC
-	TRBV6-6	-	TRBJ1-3	CASRQPGGNTIYF	TGTGCCAGCAGGCAACCAGGGGGAAACACCATATATTTT
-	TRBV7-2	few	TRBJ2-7	CASSPGQGGYEQYF	TGTGCCAGCAGCCCCGGACAGGGAGGGTACGAGCAGTACTTC
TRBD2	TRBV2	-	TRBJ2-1	CASSGLARNEQFF	TGTGCCAGCAGTGGACTAGCGAGGAATGAGCAGTTCTTC
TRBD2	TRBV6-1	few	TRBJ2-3	CASSEATSGPTDTQYF	TGTGCCAGCAGTGAAGCGACTAGCGGGCCCACAGATACGCAGTATTTT
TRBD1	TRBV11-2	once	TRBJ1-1	CASSRPTGPNTEAFF	TGTGCCAGCAGCCGCCCGACAGGGCCGAACACTGAAGCTTTCTTT
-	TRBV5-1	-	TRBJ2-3	CASSLAPGADTQYF	TGCGCCAGCAGCTTGGCGCCGGGAGCAGATACGCAGTATTTT
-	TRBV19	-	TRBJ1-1	CASSIGWAREAFF	TGTGCCAGTAGTATAGGATGGGCTCGCGAAGCTTTCTTT
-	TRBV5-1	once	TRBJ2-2	CASRGQSANTGELFF	TGCGCCAGCAGAGGACAGTCCGCGAACACCGGGGAGCTGTTTTTT
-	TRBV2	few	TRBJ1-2	CASSGELRGYGYTF	TGTGCCAGCAGCGGGGAGCTTCGGGGCTATGGCTACACCTTC
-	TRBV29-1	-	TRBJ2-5	CSVSGGGETQYF	TGCAGCGTTTCCGGGGGAGGAGAGACCCAGTACTTC
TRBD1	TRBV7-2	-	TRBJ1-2	CASSPWGQGYGYTF	TGTGCCAGCAGCCCATGGGGACAGGGCTATGGCTACACCTTC
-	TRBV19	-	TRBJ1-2	CASSFLKGGYTF	TGTGCCAGTAGTTTCCTAAAGGGGGGCTACACCTTC
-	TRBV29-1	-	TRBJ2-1	CSVLHSGRNEQFF	TGCAGCGTCCTCCACTCGGGGAGGAATGAGCAGTTCTTC
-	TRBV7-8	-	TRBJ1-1	CASSLSHNTEAFF	TGTGCCAGCAGCTTAAGCCATAACACTGAAGCTTTCTTT
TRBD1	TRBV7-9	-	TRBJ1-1	CASRNTGGAMNTEAFF	TGTGCCAGCAGAAATACAGGGGGCGCGATGAACACTGAAGCTTTCTTT
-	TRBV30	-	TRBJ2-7	CAWGGQGLSYEQYF	TGTGCCTGGGGTGGGCAGGGATTGTCCTACGAGCAGTACTTC
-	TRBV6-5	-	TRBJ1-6	CASSYSHNSPLHF	TGTGCCAGCAGTTACAGCCATAATTCCCCCCTCCACTTT
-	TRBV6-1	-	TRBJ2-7	CASKTSPSSYEQYF	TGTGCCAGCAAAACTAGTCCCAGCTCCTACGAGCAGTACTTC
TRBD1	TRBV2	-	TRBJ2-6	CASSPGTGGSGANVLTF	TGTGCCAGCAGTCCCGGGACAGGGGGGTCTGGGGCCAACGTCCTGACTTTC